This entry concerns a single TCR beta chain. Antigen specificity is unknown. This sample stems from a study of beta chain features in type 1 diabetes. Notes on the study in general: Type 1 diabetes patients had fewer VDJ junction insertions and more deletions. When Type 1 diabetes patients were examined, their TCRB CDR3s proved moderately but significantly shorter in all four CD4+ subsets.

Trimming left V 6 bases short and J 4 bases short, with 12 bases between. This CDR3 has 12 amino acids. From germline, CDR1 is SQVTM and CDR2 ANQGSEA. All of the isolated RNA was reverse transcribed, so expressed TCRB transcripts were sequenced. Mean read depth for naive, central memory and regulatory T cell samples was a few million reads. Produced via immunoSEQ multiplex PCR; TCRdb's table is partial and in-frame only. The table has hundreds of thousands of clones, around 15% seen once; the top ten hold roughly 0.04%. Material for sequencing was naive CD4+ T cells from blood. This chain uses TRBV29-1 with TRBJ1-1; the D gene is possibly TRBD1 (5 bases). This clonotype was sampled from a man younger than 35 with type 1 diabetes. The chain's CDR3 is CSVGMGGTEAFF. The CDR3 nucleotides read TGCAGCGTCGGGATGGGGGGCACTGAAGCTTTCTTT.